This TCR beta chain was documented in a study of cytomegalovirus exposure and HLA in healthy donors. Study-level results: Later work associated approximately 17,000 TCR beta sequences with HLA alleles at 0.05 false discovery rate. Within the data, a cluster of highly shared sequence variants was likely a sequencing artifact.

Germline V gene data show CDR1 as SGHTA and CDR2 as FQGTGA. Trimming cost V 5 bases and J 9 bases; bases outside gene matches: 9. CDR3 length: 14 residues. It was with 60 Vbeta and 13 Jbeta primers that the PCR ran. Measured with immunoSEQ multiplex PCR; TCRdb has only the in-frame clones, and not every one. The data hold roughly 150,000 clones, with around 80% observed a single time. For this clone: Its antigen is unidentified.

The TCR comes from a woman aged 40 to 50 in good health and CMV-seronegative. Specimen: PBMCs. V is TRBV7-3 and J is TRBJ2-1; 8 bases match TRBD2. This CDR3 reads CASSPNSGGPEQFF. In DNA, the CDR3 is TGTGCCAGCAGCCCTAACAGCGGGGGTCCTGAGCAGTTCTTC.